The rows below give T cell receptor beta chains drawn from one sample of a study of memory CD4+ T cells and cytomegalovirus serostatus. The protocol was immunoSEQ multiplex PCR, while the TCRdb copy is restricted to in-frame clones and leaves out a portion. The table records 85,000 to 100,000 clones, roughly 80% of them present only once. Specimen: memory CD4+ T cells from blood. Receptors originate from an adult in good health and CMV-seropositive. Each CDR3 is given with its conserved first and last residue. Fields, in order: D gene, clone size, J gene, V gene, CDR3 DNA, CDR3 protein. D genes are given only for firm matches. Some rows mark clone size as missing; the rest say once, few, many or name a class of expanded clone.

- | once | TRBJ2-5 | TRBV7-3 | TGTGCCAGCAGCTTAAACACAGGGTCACAAGAGACCCAGTACTTC | CASSLNTGSQETQYF
- | - | TRBJ2-3 | TRBV11-3 | TGTGCCAGCAGCTTAGGAGGGGCCGACACAGATACGCAGTATTTT | CASSLGGADTDTQYF
- | - | TRBJ1-3 | TRBV7-3 | TGTGCCAGCAGCTCCCAGACTGGAAACACCATATATTTT | CASSSQTGNTIYF
- | once | TRBJ2-1 | TRBV7-3 | TGTGCCAGCAGCTTAACCGCTTCCTACAATGAGCAGTTCTTC | CASSLTASYNEQFF
- | - | TRBJ1-2 | TRBV11-2 | TGTGCCAGCAGAGAAGGAGTAGGGTATGGCTACACCTTC | CASREGVGYGYTF
- | once | TRBJ2-5 | TRBV28 | TGTGCCAGCAGTTTTGGGAATAGGGAGACCCAGTACTTC | CASSFGNRETQYF
- | - | TRBJ1-6 | TRBV30 | TGTGCCTGGAGTCGAGAGGGTAGAGACTATAATTCACCCCTCCACTTT | CAWSREGRDYNSPLHF
TRBD2 | - | TRBJ2-1 | TRBV6-4 | TGTGCCAGCAGCGACGGAGCGGGAGTTGATGAGCAGTTCTTC | CASSDGAGVDEQFF
TRBD1 | - | TRBJ1-2 | TRBV19 | TGTGCCAGTAGTACCGGACAGGGGGGAAGTGGCTACACCTTC | CASSTGQGGSGYTF
TRBD2 | - | TRBJ2-1 | TRBV15 | TGTGCCACCAGCAGGGTAGCGGGAGGGCCGCAGAATGAGCAGTTCTTC | CATSRVAGGPQNEQFF
TRBD1 | few | TRBJ1-2 | TRBV27 | TGTGCCAGCAGTTCCAGTGGACAGGCCGGTGGCTACACCTTC | CASSSSGQAGGYTF
- | - | TRBJ2-7 | TRBV11-2 | TGTGCCAGCAGCTTACTATGGGGTCCACCCTACGAGCAGTACTTC | CASSLLWGPPYEQYF
TRBD2 | - | TRBJ2-7 | TRBV10-3 | TGTGCCGCCGGAAGCGGGACCTCCTACGAGCAGTACTTC | CAAGSGTSYEQYF
TRBD2 | - | TRBJ2-7 | TRBV6-1 | TGTGCCAGCGTGGTTAGCGGGAGCGTGTGGCAGTACTTC | CASVVSGSVWQYF
- | once | TRBJ1-1 | TRBV18 | TGTGCCAGCTCACCTGACCGGGCTAACACTGAAGCTTTCTTT | CASSPDRANTEAFF
- | - | TRBJ1-1 | TRBV4-3 | TGCGCCAGCAGCCAAGTTGGGGGGGGCGCCGGGGCTTTCTTT | CASSQVGGGAGAFF
- | - | TRBJ1-1 | TRBV18 | TGTGCCAGCTCACCAACCAGGGGAGACACTGAAGCTTTCTTT | CASSPTRGDTEAFF
- | - | TRBJ1-4 | TRBV5-1 | TGCGCCAGCAGCTTGGGGAGTATCCGAACTAATGAAAAACTGTTTTTT | CASSLGSIRTNEKLFF
TRBD1 | - | TRBJ1-5 | TRBV2 | TGTGCCAGCAGGCCCCGGACAGGGGGAGGTCAGCCCCAGCATTTT | CASRPRTGGGQPQHF
- | - | TRBJ2-3 | TRBV7-9 | TGTGCCAGCAGCTTCGGAGAGAGGGCAGATACGCAGTATTTT | CASSFGERADTQYF
- | - | TRBJ1-2 | TRBV5-5 | TGTGCCAGCAGCCCCCGGCCGAACAGGCCGGCGGACACCTTC | CASSPRPNRPADTF
TRBD2 | - | TRBJ2-1 | TRBV15 | TGTGCCACCAGCAGAGGGCTAGCGGAGGGGTACAATGAGCAGTTCTTC | CATSRGLAEGYNEQFF
- | - | TRBJ2-3 | TRBV5-1 | TGCGCCAGCAGCTGGGGGACGGTTGGGACAGATACGCAGTATTTT | CASSWGTVGTDTQYF
- | - | TRBJ1-5 | TRBV28 | TGTGCCAGCAGTTTAATGGGGGTCGACGATCAGCCCCAGCATTTT | CASSLMGVDDQPQHF
TRBD1 | - | TRBJ1-1 | TRBV6-6 | TGTGCCAGCAGTCCCGGGACAGGGTTCACTGAAGCTTTCTTT | CASSPGTGFTEAFF
TRBD1 | - | TRBJ1-4 | TRBV5-1 | TGCGCCAGCAGCCCGGACAGGGGGGATGAAAAACTGTTTTTT | CASSPDRGDEKLFF
- | - | TRBJ1-5 | TRBV28 | TGTGCCAGCAGCTTCGGTTGGGGCAATCAGCCCCAGCATTTT | CASSFGWGNQPQHF
TRBD1 | - | TRBJ2-5 | TRBV6-5 | TGTGCCAGCAGCCGTGACAGGGGTGGAGGGGCCCAGTACTTC | CASSRDRGGGAQYF
TRBD2 | - | TRBJ2-7 | TRBV5-1 | TGCGCCAGCAGCCTCCTAGCGGGATACTCGAACGAGCAGTACTTC | CASSLLAGYSNEQYF
TRBD2 | once | TRBJ2-1 | TRBV28 | TGTGCCAGCAGCTTAGCGGGAGGGCTAGTCTATGAGCAGTTCTTC | CASSLAGGLVYEQFF
- | - | TRBJ1-4 | TRBV28 | TGTGCCAGCACCACAGGGACTAATGAAAAACTGTTTTTT | CASTTGTNEKLFF
- | - | TRBJ1-5 | TRBV7-3 | TGTGCCAGCAGCTTAGGGTATAGCAATCAGCCCCAGCATTTT | CASSLGYSNQPQHF
- | - | TRBJ2-5 | TRBV5-1 | TGCGCCAGCAGCTTGGGACAGGGAGGTAGGGCCCAAGAGACCCAGTACTTC | CASSLGQGGRAQETQYF
- | - | TRBJ2-7 | TRBV5-5 | TGTGCCAGCAGCTTGGGCTACTCCTACGAGCAGTACTTC | CASSLGYSYEQYF
- | once | TRBJ2-1 | TRBV20-1 | TGCAGTGTAGTTGGAAATGAGCAGTTCTTC | CSVVGNEQFF
TRBD2 | - | TRBJ2-1 | TRBV25-1 | TGTGCCAGCACCGGACTAGCGGGAGGCGGGGATGAGCAGTTCTTC | CASTGLAGGGDEQFF
TRBD1 | - | TRBJ2-1 | TRBV28 | TGTGCCAGCAGTCCACCGGGACAGGCCAGTGAGCAGTTCTTC | CASSPPGQASEQFF
- | once | TRBJ1-4 | TRBV4-1 | TGCGCCAGCAGCCAAGATTACCGAGGGCTTAATGAAAAACTGTTTTTT | CASSQDYRGLNEKLFF
TRBD2 | - | TRBJ2-6 | TRBV7-3 | TGTGCCAGCAGCTCAACGGGGGGAAGGATCTCTGGGGCCAACGTCCTGACTTTC | CASSSTGGRISGANVLTF
- | once | TRBJ1-2 | TRBV5-1 | TGCGCCAGCAGCTTCGCAGGAAACTATGGCTACACCTTC | CASSFAGNYGYTF
- | - | TRBJ2-4 | TRBV4-1 | TGCGCCAGCAGCCAAGCGGGGAATATTCAGTACTTC | CASSQAGNIQYF
- | once | TRBJ2-1 | TRBV2 | TGTGCCACCTCGTACGCTAGGAATGAGCAGTTCTTC | CATSYARNEQFF
- | - | TRBJ1-1 | TRBV4-1 | TGCGCCAGCAGCCAAGACAGTGAAGGGAGAGCTTTCTTT | CASSQDSEGRAFF
- | - | TRBJ2-7 | TRBV5-6 | TGTGCCAGCAGCTTGGCCTGGGATCAGCAGTACTTC | CASSLAWDQQYF
TRBD2 | - | TRBJ2-1 | TRBV7-6 | TGTGCCAGCAGACGAGGACTAGCGGAGGACAATGAGCAGTTCTTC | CASRRGLAEDNEQFF
- | - | TRBJ2-7 | TRBV5-1 | TGCGCCAGCAGCTACCAACAGGGTTCGGGTGAGCAGTACTTC | CASSYQQGSGEQYF
TRBD2 | few | TRBJ2-2 | TRBV19 | TGTGCCAGTAGTACCCCGACTAGCGGGAGTGTCGGGGAGCTGTTTTTT | CASSTPTSGSVGELFF
TRBD2 | - | TRBJ2-1 | TRBV28 | TGTGCCACCTCGTCCTCTAGCGGGAGGGCCTTTGAGCAGTTCTTC | CATSSSSGRAFEQFF
- | few | TRBJ2-5 | TRBV4-2 | TGTGCCAGCAGCCAAGCTGATGGGGGTACTCAAGAGACCCAGTACTTC | CASSQADGGTQETQYF
TRBD2 | - | TRBJ2-2 | TRBV5-6 | TGTGCCAGCAGCTTACTGGGACTATCGAACACCGGGGAGCTGTTTTTT | CASSLLGLSNTGELFF
- | - | TRBJ2-7 | TRBV5-8 | TGTGCCAGCAGTAGTTTACGAGGGGGTGATGGACACGAGCAGTACTTC | CASSSLRGGDGHEQYF
TRBD1 | - | TRBJ1-2 | TRBV10-3 | TGTGCCATCAGTGCAGATATGGGACAGGGACGGTACGGCTACACCTTC | CAISADMGQGRYGYTF
- | - | TRBJ2-2 | TRBV9 | TGTGCCAGCGGGAGTTTAGCGAACACCGGGGAGCTGTTTTTT | CASGSLANTGELFF
- | few | TRBJ2-7 | TRBV4-1 | TGCGCCAGCAGCCAAGAGCCTGGAGGCTACGAGCAGTACTTC | CASSQEPGGYEQYF